This is a list of T cell receptor beta chains from one sample in a study of blood T cell repertoires in COVID-19. Repertoires were generated with immunoSEQ multiplex PCR, while TCRdb's copy carries only in-frame clones and drops some. Found here are some 210,000 clones, roughly 89% of them singletons; the top ten hold about 6%. The sequencing input was peripheral blood. The receptors shown here come from a man aged 60 to 69 who had recovered from COVID-19. CDR3s include the opening cysteine and the closing phenylalanine or tryptophan. A D gene is named only where the DNA matches it firmly. Size is omitted from some rows. Given values are once, few, many or a class for expanded clones.

>TRBV21-1|NA|NA|TRBJ2-1
CASSTLAGTYNEQFF
TGTGCCAGCAGCACTCTAGCGGGCACCTACAATGAGCAGTTCTTC
>TRBV6-2/TRBV6-3|once|NA|TRBJ1-1
CASSYSSREGAAFF
TGTGCCAGCAGTTACTCGAGCAGGGAAGGTGCAGCTTTCTTT
>TRBV14|NA|TRBD2|TRBJ2-1
CASSPSGGWSPATKQFF
TGTGCCAGCAGCCCGAGCGGGGGGTGGTCTCCCGCGACAAAGCAGTTCTTC
>TRBV19|NA|NA|TRBJ1-1
CASNAVSAGTEAFF
TGTGCCAGTAATGCTGTGTCGGCAGGGACTGAAGCTTTCTTT
>TRBV9|NA|TRBD1|TRBJ2-2
CASSVSPGGDTGELFF
TGTGCCAGCAGCGTATCCCCAGGGGGAGACACCGGGGAGCTGTTTTTT
>TRBV11-2|NA|TRBD1|TRBJ1-2
CASSFRGREGGYTF
TGTGCCAGCAGCTTCAGGGGGCGAGAGGGTGGCTACACCTTC
>TRBV6-1|NA|NA|TRBJ1-3
CASSDRPSGTGNTIYF
TGTGCCAGCAGTGACAGACCGTCAGGGACTGGAAACACCATATATTTT
>TRBV14|few|NA|TRBJ1-2
CASSYGPGGYGYTF
TGTGCCAGCAGCTACGGTCCGGGGGGCTATGGCTACACCTTC
>TRBV5-1|NA|NA|TRBJ2-3
CASSLAAGHTDTQYF
TGCGCCAGCAGCTTGGCGGCAGGGCATACAGATACGCAGTATTTT
>TRBV2|few|TRBD2|TRBJ2-3
CASSESLAGDTQYF
TGTGCCAGCAGTGAATCGCTAGCGGGAGATACGCAGTATTTT
>TRBV18|NA|NA|TRBJ2-3
CASSPGGASVDTQYF
TGTGCCAGCTCCCCCGGGGGTGCTAGCGTGGATACGCAGTATTTT
>TRBV5-1|NA|TRBD1|TRBJ2-2
CASSRTGGAGTGELFF
TGCGCCAGCAGCAGGACAGGGGGCGCTGGGACCGGGGAGCTGTTTTTT
>TRBV27|NA|NA|TRBJ1-6
CASSLNPISSYNSPLHF
TGTGCCAGCAGTTTGAACCCTATTAGCTCCTATAATTCACCCCTCCACTTT
>TRBV2|NA|TRBD2|TRBJ2-2
CASSEVGGDTGELFF
TGTGCCAGCAGTGAAGTGGGAGGGGACACCGGGGAGCTGTTTTTT
>TRBV29-1|NA|TRBD1|TRBJ1-2
CSVEGGQDYGYTF
TGCAGCGTTGAGGGCGGACAGGATTACGGCTACACCTTC
>TRBV7-9|NA|TRBD2|TRBJ2-7
CASSSKGRAEEQYF
TGTGCCAGCAGCTCCAAAGGGAGGGCCGAAGAGCAGTACTTC
>TRBV7-6|NA|TRBD2|TRBJ2-1
CASTASGGAYNEQFF
TGTGCCAGCACAGCAAGCGGGGGGGCCTACAATGAGCAGTTCTTC
>TRBV28|NA|NA|TRBJ2-2
CASSLVPTGELFF
TGTGCCAGCAGTTTAGTCCCGACCGGGGAGCTGTTTTTT
>TRBV24-1|NA|NA|TRBJ2-2
CATSAAGAVGELFF
TGTGCCACCAGTGCGGCGGGGGCGGTCGGGGAGCTGTTTTTT
>TRBV28|NA|TRBD2|TRBJ2-1
CASSDAGGHQQFF
TGTGCCAGCAGTGATGCGGGAGGGCACCAGCAGTTCTTC
>TRBV5-1|NA|NA|TRBJ2-1
CASSLGGAGYNEQFF
TGCGCCAGCAGCTTGGGGGGAGCTGGCTACAATGAGCAGTTCTTC
>TRBV19|once|TRBD1|TRBJ2-5
CASSIGTGGQETQYF
TGTGCCAGTAGTATAGGGACAGGGGGCCAAGAGACCCAGTACTTC
>TRBV18|NA|TRBD2|TRBJ2-1
CASSPSTSGRGNEQFF
TGTGCCAGCTCACCCTCGACTAGCGGGAGAGGTAATGAGCAGTTCTTC
>TRBV5-1|NA|TRBD1|TRBJ1-5
CASSPGQGRQPQHF
TGCGCCAGCAGCCCAGGACAGGGGAGGCAGCCCCAGCATTTT
>TRBV23-1|NA|TRBD1|TRBJ2-3
CASIPAGDRGLPTAVDTQYF
TGCGCCAGCATCCCCGCAGGGGACAGGGGGCTCCCAACGGCTGTGGATACGCAGTATTTT
>TRBV7-2|few|TRBD1|TRBJ1-3
CASSYTGQGTGNTIYF
TGTGCCAGCAGCTACACGGGACAGGGGACTGGAAACACCATATATTTT
>TRBV4-2|NA|TRBD2|TRBJ2-5
CASSQQSSGGLVETQYF
TGTGCCAGCAGCCAACAATCTAGCGGGGGTCTGGTGGAGACCCAGTACTTC
>TRBV6-1|NA|TRBD2|TRBJ2-7
CASSERQGIAGGYEQYF
TGTGCCAGCAGTGAAAGGCAGGGAATAGCGGGTGGCTACGAGCAGTACTTC
>TRBV11-2|NA|TRBD2|TRBJ2-1
CASSLVYRGRGFSYNEQFF
TGTGCCAGCAGCTTAGTGTATCGCGGGAGGGGTTTCTCCTACAATGAGCAGTTCTTC
>TRBV28|NA|TRBD1|TRBJ2-7
CASSLRRTGNYEQYF
TGTGCCAGCAGTTTACGAAGGACAGGGAACTACGAGCAGTACTTC
>TRBV2|once|NA|TRBJ2-1
CASSRGGHTYNEQFF
TGTGCCAGCAGTCGTGGGGGCCACACCTACAATGAGCAGTTCTTC
>TRBV3-1/TRBV3-2|few|NA|TRBJ1-3
CASSQDRAGPGNTIYF
TGTGCCAGCAGCCAAGATCGGGCAGGGCCTGGAAACACCATATATTTT
>TRBV3-1/TRBV3-2|NA|TRBD1|TRBJ2-2
CASTRQGATGELFF
TGTGCCAGCACCCGACAGGGGGCCACCGGGGAGCTGTTTTTT
>TRBV19|once|NA|TRBJ1-1
CASSSPAGPNTEAFF
TGTGCCAGTAGTTCCCCAGCGGGCCCGAACACTGAAGCTTTCTTT
>TRBV14|NA|NA|TRBJ2-2
CASSQPRSPAHITGELFF
TGTGCCAGCAGCCAACCCCGGAGCCCCGCCCATATAACCGGGGAGCTGTTTTTT
>TRBV19|NA|NA|TRBJ2-7
CASSPRTGGGRAEYF
TGTGCCAGTAGTCCCCGGACAGGAGGGGGCAGGGCTGAATACTTC
>TRBV2|NA|NA|TRBJ1-4
CASSSNPSVGGRGEKLFF
TGTGCCAGCAGCTCGAACCCTTCTGTCGGGGGGCGGGGTGAAAAACTGTTTTTT
>TRBV18|NA|NA|TRBJ2-7
CASSPIGQGTLEQYF
TGTGCCAGCTCACCGATCGGGCAGGGTACTCTCGAGCAGTACTTC
>TRBV7-6|NA|TRBD2|TRBJ2-7
CASSLVELRAGEIEQYF
TGTGCCAGCAGCTTAGTAGAGCTGCGAGCGGGAGAGATTGAGCAGTACTTC
>TRBV27|NA|TRBD1|TRBJ1-2
CASRRTGGDYGYTF
TGTGCCAGCAGGCGGACAGGGGGCGACTATGGCTACACCTTC
>TRBV27|once|TRBD1|TRBJ1-2
CASSSRQGLRQGYTF
TGTGCCAGCAGTTCAAGACAGGGTTTAAGGCAAGGCTACACCTTC